This record covers a single T cell receptor (beta chain). Its antigen is unknown. This record belongs to a study of cytomegalovirus exposure and HLA in healthy donors. Findings and limits, study-wide: Per a later analysis, about 18,000 TCR beta sequences showed association with HLA alleles at 0.05 false discovery rate. A later analysis reported that several of the most significant clusters appeared to be linked to common viral pathogens, among them Epstein-Barr virus.

Unmatched junction bases numbered 6, after V lost 4 bases and J lost 8 bases. The CDR3 covers 13 residues. From germline, CDR1 is SGHNT and CDR2 YYREEE (reference sequence). The PCR employed 60 Vbeta primers together with 13 Jbeta primers. Here immunoSEQ multiplex PCR was the method, and the copy in TCRdb shows in-frame clones only, minus some. This table holds 200,000 to 250,000 clones, 85% to 90% found once. This clonotype originated in a human donor in good health. The chain links TRBV5-4 to TRBJ2-1; 7 nucleotides agree with TRBD2. Sequencing used PBMCs. The CDR3 loop reads CASSRARGDEQFF. CDR3 bases: TGTGCCAGCAGCCGCGCCCGGGGGGATGAGCAGTTCTTC.